These 3 T cell receptor beta chains were all obtained from the same sample, sequenced in a study of blood T cell repertoires in COVID-19. Libraries were prepared by immunoSEQ multiplex PCR; TCRdb keeps only in-frame clonotypes and omits some of them. Here the sample spans 200,000 to 250,000 clones, about four fifths being singletons. Specimen: peripheral blood. The receptors shown here come from a man between 25 and 39 years old who had recovered from COVID-19.

This clone is a singleton in its sample. The rearrangement uses TRBV10-3 and TRBJ2-1; 8 positions match TRBD1. CDR1 and CDR2 (germline): ENHRY, SYGVKD. The CDR3 extends over 13 amino acids. Unmatched junction bases numbered 9, after V lost 7 bases and J lost 10 bases. The CDR3 DNA reads as TGTGCCATCACCACGACAGGGGTGGACGAGCAGTTCTTC. Translated, it gives CAITTTGVDEQFF.

This clone has only a few counts. The rearrangement joins TRBV15 to TRBJ2-1; D call uncertain. The V end lost 0 bases, the J end lost 8 bases, and 5 bases lay between the germline ends. This CDR3 is 12 amino acids long. Germline-derived CDR1 and CDR2 are LNHNV and YYDKDF (reference sequence). The CDR3 region is CATSRDGDEQFF. CDR3 coding DNA: TGTGCCACCAGCAGAGATGGAGATGAGCAGTTCTTC.

In this sample, this clone turned up a few times. This chain uses TRBV19 with TRBJ2-6, with TRBD2 as a possible D gene (6 bases). V lost 7 bases and J lost 4, with 20 bases in between. CDR1 is LNHDA and CDR2 is SQIVND in the germline V gene (reference sequence). This CDR3 region has 17 residues. CDR3 nucleotides: TGTGCCAGTATTGACATTGGTTCGGGGGACGGGGCCAACGTCCTGACTTTC. Translated: CASIDIGSGDGANVLTF.